This T cell receptor (beta chain) stems from a study of shared clonotypes between healthy human individuals. Study-wide results and limits: Memory subsets had estimated richness that was generally smaller than that of naive subsets.

Assay used: immunoSEQ multiplex PCR; TCRdb lists only in-frame clones, some missing. Of millions of clones detected, around 94% appear once; the ten largest clones hold about 0.13%. Details on this clone: Its antigen is unknown.

The V gene lost 2 bases and the J gene lost 2 bases, with 14 bases spanning the gap. The V gene's germline CDR1 is MGHDK and CDR2 SYGVNS. This CDR3 is built from 16 residues. The receptor was isolated from a man younger than 30 in good health. The sequenced sample was naive CD4+ T cells sorted from blood. As to subset: CD45RA+ positively selected. V gene TRBV25-1 combines with J gene TRBJ2-3; D is tentatively TRBD1 or TRBD2 (5 bases each). The CDR3 protein is CASSERVREFTDTQYF. For the CDR3, the DNA is TGTGCCAGCAGTGAACGGGTCAGGGAGTTCACAGATACGCAGTATTTT.